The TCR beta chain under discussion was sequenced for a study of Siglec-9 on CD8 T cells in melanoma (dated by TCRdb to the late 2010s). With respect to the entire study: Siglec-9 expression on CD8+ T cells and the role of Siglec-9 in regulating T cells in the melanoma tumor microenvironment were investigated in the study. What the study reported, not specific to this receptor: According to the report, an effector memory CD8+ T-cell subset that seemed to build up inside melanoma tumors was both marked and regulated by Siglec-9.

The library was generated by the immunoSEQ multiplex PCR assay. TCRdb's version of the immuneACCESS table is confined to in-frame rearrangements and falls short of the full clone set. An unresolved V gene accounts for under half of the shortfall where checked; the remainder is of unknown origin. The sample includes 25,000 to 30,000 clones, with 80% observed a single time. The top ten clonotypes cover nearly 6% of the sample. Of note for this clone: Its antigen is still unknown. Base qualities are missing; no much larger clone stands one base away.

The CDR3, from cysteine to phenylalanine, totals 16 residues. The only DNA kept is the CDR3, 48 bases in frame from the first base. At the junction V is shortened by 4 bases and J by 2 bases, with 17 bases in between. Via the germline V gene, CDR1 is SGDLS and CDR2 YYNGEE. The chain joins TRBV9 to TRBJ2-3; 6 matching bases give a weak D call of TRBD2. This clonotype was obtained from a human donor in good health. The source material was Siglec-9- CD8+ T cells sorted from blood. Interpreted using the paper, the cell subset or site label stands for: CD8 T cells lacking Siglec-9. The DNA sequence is TGTGCCAGCAGCTCCGGGCGGGCGGGGAACACAGATACGCAGTATTTT. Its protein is CASSSGRAGNTDTQYF.